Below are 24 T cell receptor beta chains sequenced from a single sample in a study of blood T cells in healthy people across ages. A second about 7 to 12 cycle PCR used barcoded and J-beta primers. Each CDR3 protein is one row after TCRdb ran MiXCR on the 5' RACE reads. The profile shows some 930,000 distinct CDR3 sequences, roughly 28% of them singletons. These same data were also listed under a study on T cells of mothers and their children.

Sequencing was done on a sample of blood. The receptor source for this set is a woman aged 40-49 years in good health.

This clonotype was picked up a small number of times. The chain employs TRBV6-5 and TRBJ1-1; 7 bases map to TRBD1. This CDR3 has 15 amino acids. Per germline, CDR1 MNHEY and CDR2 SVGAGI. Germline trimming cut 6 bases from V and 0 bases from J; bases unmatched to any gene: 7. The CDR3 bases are TGTGCCAGCAGCCCCCGGGACAGTATGAACACTGAAGCTTTCTTT. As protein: CASSPRDSMNTEAFF.

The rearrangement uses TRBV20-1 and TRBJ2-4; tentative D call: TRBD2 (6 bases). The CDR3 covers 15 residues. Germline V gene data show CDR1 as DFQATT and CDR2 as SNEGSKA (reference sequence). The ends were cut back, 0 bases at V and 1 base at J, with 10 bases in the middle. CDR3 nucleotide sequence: TGCAGTGCTAGAGACGGGAGAGTGGCCAAAAACATTCAGTACTTC. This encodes CSARDGRVAKNIQYF.

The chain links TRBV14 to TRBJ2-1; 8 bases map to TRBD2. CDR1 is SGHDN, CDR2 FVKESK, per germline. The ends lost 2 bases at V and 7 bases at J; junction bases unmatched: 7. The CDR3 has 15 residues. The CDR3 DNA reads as TGTGCCAGCAGCCAATATGCGGGGGGCCGGAATGAGCAGTTCTTC. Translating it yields CASSQYAGGRNEQFF. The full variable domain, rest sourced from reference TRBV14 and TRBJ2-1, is EAGVTQFPSHSVIEKGQTVTLRCDPISGHDNLYWYRRVMGKEIKFLLHFVKESKQDESGMPNNRFLAERTGGTYSTLKVQPAELEDSGVYFCASSQYAGGRNEQFFGPGTRLTVL.

CDR3 sequence (DNA): TGTGCCAGCAGCTTATTACCGGATGGAGAGACCCAGTACTTC. This gives the protein CASSLLPDGETQYF. The chain couples TRBV11-1 to TRBJ2-7; no definite D call. The DNA end lines up better with TRBJ2-5; the J call may be wrong. The CDR3 totals 14 residues. Germline V gives CDR1 SGHAT, CDR2 FQDESV (reference sequence).

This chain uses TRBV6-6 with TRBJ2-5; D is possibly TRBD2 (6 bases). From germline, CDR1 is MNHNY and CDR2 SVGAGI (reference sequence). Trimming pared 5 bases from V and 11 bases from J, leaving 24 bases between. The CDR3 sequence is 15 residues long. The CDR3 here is CASSPYSSETYGQYF. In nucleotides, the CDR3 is TGTGCCAGCAGTCCCTATTCTAGCGAAACCTACGGGCAGTACTTC.

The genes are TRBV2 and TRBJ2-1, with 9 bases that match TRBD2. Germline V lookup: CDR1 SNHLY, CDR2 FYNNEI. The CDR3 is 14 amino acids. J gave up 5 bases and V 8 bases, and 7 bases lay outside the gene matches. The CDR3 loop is CASVPRLADNEQFF. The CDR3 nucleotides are TGTGCCAGCGTCCCTCGACTAGCGGACAATGAGCAGTTCTTC.

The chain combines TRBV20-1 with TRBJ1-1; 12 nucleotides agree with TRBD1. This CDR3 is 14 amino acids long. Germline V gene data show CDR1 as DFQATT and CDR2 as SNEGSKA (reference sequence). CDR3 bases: TGCAGGGGACAGGGGGCGTCTATGAACACTGAAGCTTTCTTT. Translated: CRGQGASMNTEAFF.

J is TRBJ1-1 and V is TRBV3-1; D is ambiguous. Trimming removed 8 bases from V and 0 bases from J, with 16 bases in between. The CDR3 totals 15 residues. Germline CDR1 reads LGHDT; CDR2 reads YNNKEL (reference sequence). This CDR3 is CASRPNLGMNTEAFF. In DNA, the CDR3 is TGTGCCAGCCGCCCCAATTTAGGAATGAACACTGAAGCTTTCTTT.

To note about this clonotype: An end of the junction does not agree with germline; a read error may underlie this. This CDR3 is CSAEKTVPNTEAFF. CDR3 in DNA: TGCAGCGCTGAAAAGACAGTGCCGAACACTGAAGCTTTCTTT. The chain joins TRBV29-1 to TRBJ1-1; possible D gene TRBD1, 5 bases. Germline V gene sequence: CDR1 SQVTM, CDR2 ANQGSEA. CDR3 length: 14 amino acids.

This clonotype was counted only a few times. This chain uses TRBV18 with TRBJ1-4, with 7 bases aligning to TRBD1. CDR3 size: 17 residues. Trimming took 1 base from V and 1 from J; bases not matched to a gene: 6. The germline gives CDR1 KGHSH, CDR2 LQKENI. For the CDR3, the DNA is TGTGCCAGCTCACCACGAAGGGGGCAGATAACTAATGAAAAACTGTTTTTT. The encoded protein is CASSPRRGQITNEKLFF.

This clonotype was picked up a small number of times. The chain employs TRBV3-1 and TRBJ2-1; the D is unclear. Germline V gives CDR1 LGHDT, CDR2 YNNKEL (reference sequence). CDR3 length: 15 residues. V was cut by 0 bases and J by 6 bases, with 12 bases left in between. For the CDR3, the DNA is TGTGCCAGCAGCCAAGAAGGATCTAGGAGCAATGAGCAGTTCTTC. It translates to CASSQEGSRSNEQFF.

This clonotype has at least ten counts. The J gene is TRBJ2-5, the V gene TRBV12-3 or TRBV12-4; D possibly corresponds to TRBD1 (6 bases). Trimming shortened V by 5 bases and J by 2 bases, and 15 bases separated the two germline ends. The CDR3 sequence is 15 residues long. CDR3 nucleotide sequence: TGTGCCAGCAGTGTGTCGGACAGACGACAAGAGACCCAGTACTTC. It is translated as CASSVSDRRQETQYF.

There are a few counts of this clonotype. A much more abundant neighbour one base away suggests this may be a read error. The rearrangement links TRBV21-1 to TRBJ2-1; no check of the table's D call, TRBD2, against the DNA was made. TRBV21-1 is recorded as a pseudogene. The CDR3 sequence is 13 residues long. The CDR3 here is CANLILARDEQFF. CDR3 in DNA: TGTGCCAACCTGATACTAGCAAGGGATGAGCAGTTCTTC.

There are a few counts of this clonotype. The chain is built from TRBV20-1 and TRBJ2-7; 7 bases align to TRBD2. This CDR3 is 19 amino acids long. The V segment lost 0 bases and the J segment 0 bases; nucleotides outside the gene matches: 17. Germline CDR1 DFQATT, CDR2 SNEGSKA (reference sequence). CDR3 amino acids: CSARDSRRAQGGGSYEQYF. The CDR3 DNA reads TGCAGTGCTAGAGACTCACGAAGGGCGCAAGGCGGGGGCTCCTACGAGCAGTACTTC.

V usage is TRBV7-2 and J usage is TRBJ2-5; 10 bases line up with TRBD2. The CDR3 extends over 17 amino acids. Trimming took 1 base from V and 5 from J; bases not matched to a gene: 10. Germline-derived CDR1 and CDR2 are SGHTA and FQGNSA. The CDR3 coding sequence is TGTGCCAGCAGCTTAGTTTGGGGTAGCGGGGGGTGGGAGACCCAGTACTTC. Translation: CASSLVWGSGGWETQYF.

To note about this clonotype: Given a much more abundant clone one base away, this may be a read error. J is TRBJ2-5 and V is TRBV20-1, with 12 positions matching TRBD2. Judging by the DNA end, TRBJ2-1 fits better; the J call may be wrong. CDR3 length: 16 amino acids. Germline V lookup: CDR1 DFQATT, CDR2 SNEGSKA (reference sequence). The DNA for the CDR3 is TGCAGTGCTAGAGATGGAGCTAGCGGGGGGGCTGAGACCCAGTTCTTC. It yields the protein CSARDGASGGAETQFF.

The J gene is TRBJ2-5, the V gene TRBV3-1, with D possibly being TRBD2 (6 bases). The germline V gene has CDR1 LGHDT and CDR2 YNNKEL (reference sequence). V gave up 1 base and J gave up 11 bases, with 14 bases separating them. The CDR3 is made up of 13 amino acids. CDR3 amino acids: CASSQGTTGEQYF. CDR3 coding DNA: TGTGCCAGCAGCCAAGGGACTACAGGTGAGCAGTACTTC.

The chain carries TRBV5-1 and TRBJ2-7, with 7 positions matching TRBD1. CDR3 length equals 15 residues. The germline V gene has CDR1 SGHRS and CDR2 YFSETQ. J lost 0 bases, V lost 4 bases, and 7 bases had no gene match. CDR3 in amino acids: CASSPQGLSSYEQYF. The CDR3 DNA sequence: TGCGCCAGCAGCCCACAGGGGTTAAGCTCCTACGAGCAGTACTTC.

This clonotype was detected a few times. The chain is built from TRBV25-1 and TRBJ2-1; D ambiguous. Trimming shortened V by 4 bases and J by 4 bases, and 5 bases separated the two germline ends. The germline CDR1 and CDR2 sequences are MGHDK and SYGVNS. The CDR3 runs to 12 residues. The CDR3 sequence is CASSGLYNEQFF. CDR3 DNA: TGTGCCAGCAGTGGGCTGTACAATGAGCAGTTCTTC. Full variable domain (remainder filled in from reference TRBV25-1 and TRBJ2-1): EADIYQTPRYLVIGTGKKITLECSQTMGHDKMYWYQQDPGMELHLIHYSYGVNSTEKGDLSSESTVSRIRTEHFPLTLESARPSHTSQYLCASSGLYNEQFFGPGTRLTVL.

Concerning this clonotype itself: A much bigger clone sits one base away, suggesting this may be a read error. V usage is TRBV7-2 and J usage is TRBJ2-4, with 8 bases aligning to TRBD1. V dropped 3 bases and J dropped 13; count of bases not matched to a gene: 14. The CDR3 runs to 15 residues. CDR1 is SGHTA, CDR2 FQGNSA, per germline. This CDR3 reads CASSLRGDRSYGQYF. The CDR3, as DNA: TGTGCCAGCAGCTTGCGAGGGGACAGGAGCTACGGGCAGTACTTC.

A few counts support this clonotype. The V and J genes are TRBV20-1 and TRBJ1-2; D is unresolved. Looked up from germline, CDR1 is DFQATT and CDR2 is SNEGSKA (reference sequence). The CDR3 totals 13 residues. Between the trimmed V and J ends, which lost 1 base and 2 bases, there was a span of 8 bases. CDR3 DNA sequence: TGCAGTGCTAGAGTTGAGGAAAACTATGGCTACACCTTC. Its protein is CSARVEENYGYTF.

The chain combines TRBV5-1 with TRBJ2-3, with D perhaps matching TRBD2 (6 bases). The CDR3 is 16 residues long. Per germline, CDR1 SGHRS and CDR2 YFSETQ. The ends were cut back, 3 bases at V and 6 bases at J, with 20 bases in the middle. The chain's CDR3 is CASSSLRDSRRDTQYF. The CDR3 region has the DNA TGCGCCAGCAGCTCCCTCCGGGACTCACGAAGGGATACGCAGTATTTT.

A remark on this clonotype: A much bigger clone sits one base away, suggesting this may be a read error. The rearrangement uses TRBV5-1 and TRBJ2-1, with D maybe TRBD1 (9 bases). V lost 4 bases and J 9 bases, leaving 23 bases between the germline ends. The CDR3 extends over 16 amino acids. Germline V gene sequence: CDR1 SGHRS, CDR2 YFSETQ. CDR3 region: CASSRRGQGSGGEQFF. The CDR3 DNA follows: TGCGCCAGCAGCCGGAGAGGACAGGGGAGCGGGGGTGAGCAGTTCTTC.

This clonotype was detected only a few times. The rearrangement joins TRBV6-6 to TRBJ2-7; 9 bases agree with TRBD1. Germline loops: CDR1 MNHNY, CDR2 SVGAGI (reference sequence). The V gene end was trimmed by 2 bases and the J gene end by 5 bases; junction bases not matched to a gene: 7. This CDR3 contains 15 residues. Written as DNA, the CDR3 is TGTGCCAGCAGTTACGGACAGGGGCGGTCCAACGAGCAGTACTTC. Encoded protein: CASSYGQGRSNEQYF.